This TCR beta chain comes out of a study of T cells after yellow fever vaccination. UMIs were added to TCR cDNA along with a universal primer site when it was made by 5'RACE template switching. TCRdb reanalysed the 5' RACE reads using MiXCR and keeps one entry per CDR3 protein. Found here are a few hundred thousand distinct CDR3 sequences, about a fifth of them singletons; the top ten hold about 13%. Notes on this clonotype: Its antigen remains unknown.

General study findings and limits: Overlap between CD4 and CD8 compartments was detected for a small share of clonotypes. Researchers report a weaker secondary response that nonetheless peaked faster, day 5 versus 15.

CDR3 length: 11 amino acids. Looked up from germline, CDR1 is LGHNA and CDR2 is YNFKEQ. The ends were cut back, 8 bases at V and 8 bases at J, with 10 bases in the middle. The chain is built from TRBV4-2 and TRBJ2-1; D is perhaps TRBD1 or TRBD2 (5 bases each). Sequences were derived from PBMCs, sampled 15 days after the yellow fever booster vaccination. The TCR sequence derives from a man in his thirties or forties who received the YFV17D yellow fever vaccine. CDR3 sequence reads: CASRGSYEQFF. CDR3 DNA: TGTGCCAGCCGGGGCAGCTATGAGCAGTTCTTC.